This T cell receptor (beta chain) was obtained from a study of beta chain features in type 1 diabetes. This clone was counted only a few times. Via the markers CD45RO/CCR7/CD25/CD127/CD95/CD27, stem cell-like memory, regulatory, central memory and naive CD4+ cells were sorted. The CDR3 consists of 14 residues. V was pared by 1 base and J by 4 bases, with 8 bases between. Germline-derived CDR1 and CDR2 are SGHTA and FQGNSA. Reverse transcribing all isolated RNA meant expressed TCRB transcripts were sequenced. Some clones are missing from TCRdb's copy, which holds only in-frame ones; the method was immunoSEQ multiplex PCR. Of 850,000 to 900,000 clones in the sample, roughly 17% were seen once.

Sequencing input: naive CD4+ T cells from blood. The TCR sequence derives from a woman aged 18-29 years in good health. The chain carries TRBV7-2 and TRBJ2-1, with D possibly matching TRBD2 (6 bases). CDR3 protein: CASSLGGNYNEQFF. Written as DNA, the CDR3 is TGTGCCAGCAGCTTAGGCGGGAATTACAATGAGCAGTTCTTC.